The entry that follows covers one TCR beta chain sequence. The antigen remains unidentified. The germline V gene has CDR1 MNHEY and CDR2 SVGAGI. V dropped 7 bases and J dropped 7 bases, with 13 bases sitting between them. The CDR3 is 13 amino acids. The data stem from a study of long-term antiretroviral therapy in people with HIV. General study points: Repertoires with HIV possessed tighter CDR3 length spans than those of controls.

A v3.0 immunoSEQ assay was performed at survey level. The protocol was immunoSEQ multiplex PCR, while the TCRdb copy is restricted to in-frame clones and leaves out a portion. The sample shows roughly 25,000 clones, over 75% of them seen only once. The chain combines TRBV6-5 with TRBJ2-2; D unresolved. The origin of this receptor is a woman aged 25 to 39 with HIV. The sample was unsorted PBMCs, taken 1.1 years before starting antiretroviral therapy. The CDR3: CASIKGINGELFF. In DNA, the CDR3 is TGTGCCAGCATAAAGGGAATTAACGGGGAGCTGTTTTTT.